A single sample gave rise to the 17 T cell receptor beta chains below, sequenced in a study of PD-1 blockade in classical Hodgkin lymphoma (dated by TCRdb to about 2020). Sample time point, as interpreted from the label and publication: cycle 1 day 1 (C1D1), immediately before nivolumab initiation. Every trial patient had relapsed following autologous stem cell transplantation, and prior brentuximab vedotin exposure was what differed among cohorts A, B and C. A Miltenyi CD8+ T cell isolation kit was used for magnetic negative selection to purify CD8+ T cells from thawed PBMCs. Library creation used the immunoSEQ multiplex PCR assay. This immuneACCESS table, as held by TCRdb, lists in-frame sequences with V and J called but not all clones. Of the missing ones, under half trace to an unresolved V gene in checked studies; the others have no known cause. This sample holds over 25,000 clones; around 88% were observed only once. Approximately 6.7% of the sample rests with the top ten.

The input for sequencing was CD8+ T cells from blood, taken at baseline. All receptors come from a human donor with classical Hodgkin lymphoma.

The chain uses TRBV11-2 and TRBJ1-2; TRBD1 aligns across 11 bases. This CDR3 comprises 16 residues. Unmatched junction bases numbered 13, after V lost 5 bases and J lost 8 bases. Germline CDR1 reads SGHAT; CDR2 reads FQNNGV. The CDR3 here is CASSPVGGQGVWGYTF. CDR3 DNA: TGTGCCAGCAGCCCCGTCGGGGGACAGGGGGTGTGGGGCTACACCTTC.

V is TRBV5-6 and J is TRBJ2-3; 14 nucleotides line up with TRBD2. The CDR3 length is 15 residues. Germline V CDR1 and CDR2: SGHDT, YYEEEE. Losses at the gene ends were 0 bases for V and 6 bases for J; bases not matched to a gene: 0. This CDR3 is CASSLGLAGGDTQYF. DNA of the CDR3: TGTGCCAGCAGCTTGGGACTAGCGGGAGGGGATACGCAGTATTTT. The full variable domain, its missing parts supplied by reference TRBV5-6 and TRBJ2-3, is DAGVTQSPTHLIKTRGQQVTLRCSPKSGHDTVSWYQQALGQGPQFIFQYYEEEERQRGNFPDRFSGHQFPNYSSELNVNALLLGDSALYLCASSLGLAGGDTQYFGPGTRLTVL.

The rearrangement joins TRBV28 to TRBJ2-4; tentative D call: TRBD1 (5 bases). The V end was cut by 2 bases, the J end by 0 bases, with 14 bases between. CDR3 length: 17 residues. The germline gives CDR1 MDHEN, CDR2 SYDVKM. The CDR3 bases are TGTGCCAGCAGTTTAAGCCCAGGGCAGACAGCCAAAAACATTCAGTACTTC. This encodes CASSLSPGQTAKNIQYF.

The V call is TRBV7-9, the J call TRBJ1-1; no firm D call. The V end was cut by 5 bases, the J end by 7 bases, with 11 bases between. This CDR3 is 12 amino acids long. Germline CDR1 and CDR2: SEHNR and FQNEAQ (reference sequence). CDR3 region: CASSRTGREAFF. The CDR3 DNA reads TGTGCCAGCAGCCGGACCGGCCGTGAAGCTTTCTTT.

The chain joins TRBV9 to TRBJ2-7, with D unclear. V gave up 4 bases and J gave up 3 bases, with 8 bases separating them. The CDR3 covers 12 residues. The germline gives CDR1 SGDLS, CDR2 YYNGEE. CDR3 sequence (DNA): TGTGCCAGCAGCCCGGAAGGCTACGAGCAGTACTTC. It yields the protein CASSPEGYEQYF.

The chain is built from TRBV19 and TRBJ1-5; possible D gene TRBD1, 6 bases. Germline CDR1 reads LNHDA; CDR2 reads SQIVND (reference sequence). The ends were cut back, 5 bases at V and 8 bases at J, with 22 bases in the middle. The CDR3 loop spans 16 amino acids. This CDR3 is CASSDTFRQVIKPQHF. The CDR3 bases are TGTGCCAGTAGTGACACTTTTCGACAGGTTATCAAGCCCCAGCATTTT.

This clone was seen a handful of times. The CDR3, as DNA: TGTGCCAGCAGTGAGGGCCCAGGAGGACAGCCCCAGCATTTT. This encodes CASSEGPGGQPQHF. The chain joins TRBV9 to TRBJ1-5; D is ambiguous. V lost 5 bases and J 7 bases, leaving 16 bases between the germline ends. Germline V gives CDR1 SGDLS, CDR2 YYNGEE. This CDR3 is 14 amino acids long. The full variable domain, rest sourced from reference TRBV9 and TRBJ1-5, is DSGVTQTPKHLITATGQRVTLRCSPRSGDLSVYWYQQSLDQGLQFLIQYYNGEERAKGNILERFSAQQFPDLHSELNLSSLELGDSALYFCASSEGPGGQPQHFGDGTRLSIL.

The V call is TRBV7-6, the J call TRBJ1-2; tentative D call: TRBD1 (5 bases). Trimming cost V 5 bases and J 1 base, with 8 bases left between them. Looked up from germline, CDR1 is SGHVS and CDR2 is FNYEAQ. This CDR3 is 13 amino acids long. The DNA for the CDR3 is TGTGCCAGCAGCCTCGACAGTAACTATGGCTACACCTTC. Translation: CASSLDSNYGYTF.

This clone was seen just once. V is TRBV9 and J is TRBJ2-7; 9 positions agree with TRBD1. The V gene end was trimmed by 4 bases and the J gene end by 3 bases; junction bases not matched to a gene: 5. This CDR3 has 14 residues. Germline values: CDR1 SGDLS, CDR2 YYNGEE. The CDR3 spells CASSPRDRDYEQYF. The CDR3 DNA reads as TGTGCCAGCAGCCCCAGGGACAGGGACTACGAGCAGTACTTC. Full variable domain (remainder filled in from reference TRBV9 and TRBJ2-7): DSGVTQTPKHLITATGQRVTLRCSPRSGDLSVYWYQQSLDQGLQFLIQYYNGEERAKGNILERFSAQQFPDLHSELNLSSLELGDSALYFCASSPRDRDYEQYFGPGTRLTVT.

The V and J genes are TRBV19 and TRBJ2-2; TRBD2 aligns across 8 bases. With 2 bases clipped from V and 4 bases from J, the junction kept 3 bases outside the gene matches. Germline loops: CDR1 LNHDA, CDR2 SQIVND (reference sequence). The CDR3 has 15 amino acids. The CDR3 here is CASSISGSPTGELFF. The CDR3 DNA follows: TGTGCCAGTAGTATAAGCGGGAGCCCCACCGGGGAGCTGTTTTTT.

This clone was seen once. The rearrangement uses TRBV6-1 and TRBJ1-3; TRBD1 aligns across 8 bases. Losses at the gene ends were 5 bases for V and 0 bases for J; bases not matched to a gene: 3. CDR3 length: 15 residues. Germline assignment: CDR1 MNHNS and CDR2 SASEGT. In DNA form, the CDR3 reads TGTGCCAGCAGTTTGGACAGGGCCTCTGGAAACACCATATATTTT. This gives the protein CASSLDRASGNTIYF.

The CDR3 coding sequence is TGTGCCTGGAGTGTTGGGGATGAAAAACTGTTTTTT. Translation: CAWSVGDEKLFF. V usage is TRBV30 and J usage is TRBJ1-4; D unresolved. This CDR3 is built from 12 residues. CDR1 is GTSNPN, CDR2 SVGIG, per germline (reference sequence). Trimming shortened V by 0 bases and J by 6 bases, and 5 bases separated the two germline ends.

The chain couples TRBV11-2 to TRBJ2-1; D may be TRBD1 (6 bases). Germline CDR1 reads SGHAT; CDR2 reads FQNNGV. V was cut by 1 base and J by 3 bases, with 13 bases left in between. The CDR3 has 16 amino acids. CDR3 nucleotides: TGTGCCAGCAGCTTAGCTTTTACAGGGATCTACAATGAGCAGTTCTTC. This sequence encodes CASSLAFTGIYNEQFF.

This sequence joins TRBV5-1 and TRBJ2-3, with TRBD2 matching 13 bases. The length of the CDR3 is 17 residues. Germline V lookup: CDR1 SGHRS, CDR2 YFSETQ. Germline trimming cut 1 base from V and 3 bases from J; bases unmatched to any gene: 5. The CDR3: CASSLTLTSGRTDTQYF. Here the CDR3 DNA reads TGCGCCAGCAGCTTGACCTTGACTAGCGGGAGGACAGATACGCAGTATTTT.

The chain couples TRBV2 to TRBJ2-1; TRBD2 matches at 8 bases. CDR1 SNHLY and CDR2 FYNNEI come from the germline V gene. The V and J ends lost 5 bases and 1 base, in that order; junction bases with no gene match: 4. This CDR3 is built from 15 residues. The DNA of the CDR3 is TGTGCCAGCAGTTTAGCGGGGTTTTCCTACAATGAGCAGTTCTTC. It specifies CASSLAGFSYNEQFF. Drawing the rest from reference TRBV2 and TRBJ2-1, the complete variable domain is EPEVTQTPSHQVTQMGQEVILRCVPISNHLYFYWYRQILGQKVEFLVSFYNNEISEKSEIFDDQFSVERPDGSNFTLKIRSTKLEDSAMYFCASSLAGFSYNEQFFGPGTRLTVL.

J is TRBJ2-7 and V is TRBV6-1; maybe TRBD1 (5 bases). The germline V gene encodes CDR1 MNHNS and CDR2 SASEGT. The CDR3 is 15 amino acids. Trimming removed 0 bases at V and 2 bases at J, with 11 bases between. DNA for the CDR3: TGTGCCAGCAGTGAAGCGATAAACAGGCCCTACGAGCAGTACTTC. Translated: CASSEAINRPYEQYF.

The gene calls are TRBV7-9 and TRBJ2-3; tentative D call: TRBD1 (7 bases). V lost 4 bases, J lost 3 bases, and 17 bases lay in between. The CDR3 loop spans 16 amino acids. Germline values: CDR1 SEHNR, CDR2 FQNEAQ (reference sequence). CDR3 amino acids: CASSSRGSGGTDTQYF. The CDR3 bases are TGTGCCAGCAGCTCCAGGGGGTCAGGGGGGACAGATACGCAGTATTTT.